These 3 T cell receptor beta chains were all obtained from the same sample, sequenced in a study of blood T cell repertoires in COVID-19 (dated by TCRdb to about 2020). Libraries were made using the immunoSEQ multiplex PCR assay. TCRdb mirrors the immuneACCESS table, restricted to in-frame sequences. Some clones are absent from its copies; in checked studies, under half trace to an unresolved V gene, and the reason for the others is unknown. The sample includes some 260,000 clones, with approximately 91% observed a single time. The ten largest make up about 0.7% of the sample. The sequenced sample consisted of peripheral blood. The receptors come from a human donor in a cohort sampled during active COVID-19.

This clone appeared a single time. This chain joins TRBV7-9 and TRBJ1-2, with TRBD1 as a possible D gene (6 bases). Deletions cut 1 base from V and 6 bases from J, with 12 bases between. This CDR3 contains 14 residues. Germline loops: CDR1 SEHNR, CDR2 FQNEAQ (reference sequence). The CDR3 sequence: CASSLVGAGNGYTF. The CDR3 DNA follows: TGTGCCAGCAGCTTAGTGGGGGCCGGCAATGGCTACACCTTC.

This clone was detected only a few times. The rearrangement links TRBV9 to TRBJ2-1, with D tentatively TRBD2 (7 bases). The germline V and J ends were trimmed by 0 bases and 8 bases, with 15 bases remaining between them. The CDR3 runs 15 residues. Germline CDR1 and CDR2: SGDLS and YYNGEE. The CDR3 spells CASSVGGGPVDEQFF. The CDR3 DNA reads as TGTGCCAGCAGCGTAGGGGGGGGCCCGGTCGATGAGCAGTTCTTC.

The J gene is TRBJ2-2, the V gene TRBV7-8; a weak D match, TRBD2 (6 bases). V dropped 2 bases and J dropped 4 bases, with 8 bases sitting between them. CDR3 length: 14 residues. Germline V CDR1 and CDR2: SGHVS, FQNEAQ. The CDR3 nucleotides are TGTGCCAGCAGCTTAAAAGCGGGCACCGGGGAGCTGTTTTTT. Residues: CASSLKAGTGELFF.